One sample yielded the 25 T cell receptor beta chains listed below, sequenced in a study of T-cell memory formation after mild COVID-19. One entry per CDR3 protein, called by TCRdb with MiXCR from the 5' RACE reads. The sample comprises around 340,000 distinct CDR3 sequences, roughly an eighth of which are singletons, and 20% to 25% rests with the top ten. Sequencing was carried out using PBMCs or a T cell subset sorted from them (not recorded which). Receptors originate from a man aged 18 to 29 who had mild COVID-19 (a few samples of this study predate the infection). Cell type and time point are not known.

This clonotype was seen a handful of times. The rearrangement uses TRBV7-3 and TRBJ2-3, with 8 nucleotides matching TRBD2. This CDR3 spans 15 amino acids. V lost 5 bases and J lost 1; bases outside the gene matches: 5. CDR1 is SGHTA, CDR2 FQGTGA, per germline. CDR3 bases: TGTGCCAGCAGCCCCACGGGACTAGGCACAGATACGCAGTATTTT. This codes for CASSPTGLGTDTQYF.

A few counts support this clonotype. This chain joins TRBV4-3 and TRBJ2-3; TRBD1 or TRBD2 may be the D gene (5 bases each). Trimming cost V 3 bases and J 0 bases, with 13 bases left between them. This CDR3 has 16 amino acids. Germline V gene lookup returns CDR1 LGHNA and CDR2 YSLEER. The CDR3 DNA reads as TGCGCCAGCAGCCAGTCCGGGACGGCAAGCACAGATACGCAGTATTTT. Translation: CASSQSGTASTDTQYF.

This clonotype was counted many times. V usage is TRBV20-1 and J usage is TRBJ1-5; D is perhaps TRBD1 (5 bases). With 3 bases removed from V and 4 bases from J, the gap between germline ends came to 13 bases. The CDR3 spans 14 residues. Germline CDR1 DFQATT, CDR2 SNEGSKA (reference sequence). The CDR3 loop is CSASNGYRNQPQHF. The CDR3 coding sequence is TGCAGTGCTAGTAACGGATACAGGAATCAGCCCCAGCATTTT.

This clonotype has more than one count but fewer than ten. This chain joins TRBV18 and TRBJ2-7, with D possibly being TRBD1 or TRBD2 (6 bases each). The CDR3 has 13 amino acids. Germline loops: CDR1 KGHSH, CDR2 LQKENI. V lost 5 bases and J lost 4, with 12 bases in between. CDR3 loop: CASSAGHQYEQYV. The CDR3 DNA follows: TGTGCCAGCTCAGCGGGACACCAATACGAGCAGTACGTC.

This clonotype was found a few times. The chain couples TRBV5-5 to TRBJ2-7; 8 bases are a match to TRBD1. The CDR3 contains 13 residues. Germline lookup yields CDR1 SGHKS and CDR2 YYEKEE (reference sequence). J was trimmed by 2 bases and V by 4 bases; bases with no gene match: 2. CDR3 amino acids: CASSAGQAYEQYV. The CDR3 DNA is TGTGCCAGCAGCGCGGGACAGGCCTACGAGCAGTACGTC.

This clonotype was seen a handful of times. The junction departs from germline at one end; a sequencing error may be responsible. The chain carries TRBV7-7 and TRBJ2-3; D is uncertain. The germline V gene has CDR1 SSHAT and CDR2 FNYEAQ (reference sequence). The CDR3 is 15 residues long. The CDR3 region is CASSLGTASSDTQYF. CDR3 DNA: TGTGCTAGCAGCTTAGGTACGGCGTCCTCAGATACGCAGTATTTT.

This clonotype was counted between two and nine times. This chain links TRBV20-1 with TRBJ2-3; D is unclear. The CDR3 is 11 residues long. Germline loops: CDR1 DFQATT, CDR2 SNEGSKA (reference sequence). V shed 7 bases and J shed 3 bases, with 8 bases lying between them. CDR3 sequence reads: CSVRTTDTQYF. Here the CDR3 DNA reads TGCAGTGTTCGGACGACAGATACGCAGTATTTT.

The chain has TRBV5-1 and TRBJ2-6, with a tentative D call TRBD2 (5 bases). Deletions cut 6 bases from V and 2 bases from J, with 12 bases between. The CDR3 is 15 amino acids. CDR1 is SGHRS, CDR2 YFSETQ, per germline. The CDR3 nucleotides read TGCGCCAGCAACGACGGGAACGCTGGGGCCAACGTCCTGACTTTC. Protein: CASNDGNAGANVLTF. Variable domain in full (rest from reference TRBV5-1 and TRBJ2-6): KAGVTQTPRYLIKTRGQQVTLSCSPISGHRSVSWYQQTPGQGLQFLFEYFSETQRNKGNFPGRFSGRQFSNSRSEMNVSTLELGDSALYLCASNDGNAGANVLTFGAGSRLTVL.

This clonotype was detected a few times. The rearrangement joins TRBV6-2 or TRBV6-3 to TRBJ2-3, with D uncertain. Trimming stripped 2 bases from V and 6 bases from J, with 12 bases between. This CDR3 has 14 amino acids. CDR1 is MNHEY, CDR2 SVGEGT, per germline. The CDR3 DNA is TGTGCCAGCAGTTACGACGAAGGGCCCGATACGCAGTATTTT. This gives the protein CASSYDEGPDTQYF.

This clonotype was seen many times. The chain is built from TRBV6-2 or TRBV6-3 and TRBJ2-5; D not certain. Deletions cut 2 bases from V and 2 bases from J, with 6 bases between. This CDR3 region has 13 residues. Germline CDR1 is MNHEY and CDR2 is SVGEGT. CDR3 in amino acids: CASSYREQETQYF. The CDR3 region has the DNA TGTGCCAGCAGTTACAGGGAACAAGAGACCCAGTACTTC.

This clonotype turned up a few times. The chain is built from TRBV29-1 and TRBJ1-1; 9 bases are shared with TRBD1. The CDR3 contains 13 residues. Unmatched junction bases numbered 6, after V lost 6 bases and J lost 4 bases. CDR1 and CDR2 from the germline V gene are SQVTM and ANQGSEA. The CDR3 bases are TGCAGCGTCTCGGGACAGGGAACCACTGAAGCTTTCTTT. Its protein is CSVSGQGTTEAFF.

The chain joins TRBV2 to TRBJ1-5, with D uncertain. V shed 5 bases and J shed 6 bases, with 8 bases lying between them. Germline lookup yields CDR1 SNHLY and CDR2 FYNNEI. The CDR3 spans 12 residues. The CDR3 region has the DNA TGTGCCAGCAGTTCGGAACTTCAGCCCCAGCATTTT. This translates into CASSSELQPQHF.

The chain employs TRBV7-3 and TRBJ2-3; TRBD2 agrees at 15 bases. The germline V gene has CDR1 SGHTA and CDR2 FQGTGA. V dropped 5 bases and J dropped 3; count of bases not matched to a gene: 6. The CDR3 has 17 amino acids. The DNA for the CDR3 is TGTGCCAGCAGCCCAGGGACTAGCGGGGGGTGGACAGATACGCAGTATTTT. This sequence encodes CASSPGTSGGWTDTQYF.

This clonotype was detected only a few times. CDR3 sequence (DNA): TGCAGCGTTGAAGATGCACGGGACAGCTCCTACAATGAGCAGTTCTTC. It translates to CSVEDARDSSYNEQFF. V is TRBV29-1 and J is TRBJ2-1; TRBD1 aligns across 7 bases. From germline, CDR1 is SQVTM and CDR2 ANQGSEA. The CDR3 is 16 residues long. J lost 0 bases, V lost 0 bases, and 5 bases had no gene match.

V usage is TRBV7-2 and J usage is TRBJ1-2; D remains ambiguous. Trimming left V 1 base short and J 8 bases short, with 17 bases between. There are 15 residues in the CDR3. In germline, CDR1 is SGHTA, CDR2 FQGNSA. The CDR3 sequence is CASSLGFGSDGGYTF. In DNA, the CDR3 is TGTGCCAGCAGCTTAGGGTTCGGGAGTGATGGAGGCTACACCTTC.

The chain recombines TRBV7-2 with TRBJ1-2, with a possible D match to TRBD1 (6 bases). Trimming took off 3 bases at V and 5 bases at J, with 13 bases between the two ends. Germline V gene data show CDR1 as SGHTA and CDR2 as FQGNSA. The CDR3 runs to 14 residues. The CDR3 sequence is CASSFQTGGYGYTF. The CDR3 region has the DNA TGTGCCAGCAGCTTCCAGACAGGCGGTTATGGCTACACCTTC.

This clonotype was observed a few times. The chain uses TRBV6-1 and TRBJ1-6; tentatively, D is TRBD1 (5 bases). The V end lost 6 bases, the J end lost 9 bases, and 18 bases lay between the germline ends. This CDR3 is 15 amino acids long. Looked up from germline, CDR1 is MNHNS and CDR2 is SASEGT. In DNA form, the CDR3 reads TGTGCCAGCAGCCTCTTACTAGGGGTTGGTTCACCCCTCCACTTT. Protein: CASSLLLGVGSPLHF.

DNA for the CDR3: TGTGCCAGCAGCCCAATCGAGGCTAGCGGAATCTACGAGCAGTACTTC. This translates into CASSPIEASGIYEQYF. The chain links TRBV11-2 to TRBJ2-7; 7 bases line up with TRBD2. V trimming: 5 bases; J trimming: 3 bases; junction bases outside the gene matches: 13. The CDR3 sequence is 16 residues long. CDR1 and CDR2 from the germline V gene are SGHAT and FQNNGV.

This chain links TRBV19 with TRBJ2-3, with TRBD2 as a possible D gene (5 bases). The V gene lost 3 bases and the J gene lost 4 bases, with 14 bases spanning the gap. This CDR3 contains 15 residues. The germline V gene has CDR1 LNHDA and CDR2 SQIVND (reference sequence). In DNA form, the CDR3 reads TGTGCCAGTAGTATTCAAGGGTATAGCGCAGATACGCAGTATTTT. Residues: CASSIQGYSADTQYF.

CDR3 residues: CASSLKSGHPFKQYF. CDR3 nucleotides: TGTGCCAGCAGCTTAAAGTCAGGACATCCTTTTAAACAGTACTTC. The chain employs TRBV7-2 and TRBJ2-7; D possibly corresponds to TRBD1 (5 bases). The germline gives CDR1 SGHTA, CDR2 FQGNSA. Between the trimmed V and J ends, which lost 2 bases and 10 bases, there was a span of 21 bases. The CDR3 consists of 15 residues. The full variable domain, in which reference TRBV7-2 and TRBJ2-7 provide the parts outside the CDR3, is GAGVSQSPSNKVTEKGKDVELRCDPISGHTALYWYRQSLGQGLEFLIYFQGNSAPDKSGLPSDRFSAERTGGSVSTLTIQRTQQEDSAVYLCASSLKSGHPFKQYFGPGTRLTVT.

The chain is built from TRBV7-9 and TRBJ2-3; no firm D call. With 5 bases removed from V and 0 bases from J, the gap between germline ends came to 9 bases. CDR1 and CDR2 (germline): SEHNR, FQNEAQ (reference sequence). The CDR3 length is 14 residues. The CDR3 nucleotides are TGTGCCAGCAGCCAGGTCTCTAGCACAGATACGCAGTATTTT. This translates into CASSQVSSTDTQYF.

This clonotype turned up a few times. The gene calls are TRBV27 and TRBJ2-3, with D tentatively TRBD2 (5 bases). The CDR3 loop spans 15 amino acids. With 6 bases removed from V and 0 bases from J, the gap between germline ends came to 13 bases. CDR1 and CDR2 from the germline V gene are MNHEY and SMNVEV (reference sequence). CDR3 in amino acids: CASRDWETSTDTQYF. CDR3 coding DNA: TGTGCCAGCAGAGATTGGGAGACTAGCACAGATACGCAGTATTTT.

This clonotype was detected only a few times. The rearrangement links TRBV25-1 to TRBJ1-2, with 11 bases aligning to TRBD1. Germline V gene lookup returns CDR1 MGHDK and CDR2 SYGVNS. Trimming removed 3 bases from V and 7 bases from J; junction bases left unmatched: 4. The CDR3 contains 14 residues. CDR3 DNA: TGTGCCAGCAGTGAGGCGGGACAGGGGGTTGGCTACACCTTC. Translation: CASSEAGQGVGYTF.

The V gene is TRBV6-5, the J gene TRBJ2-3; maybe TRBD2 (5 bases). Germline lookup yields CDR1 MNHEY and CDR2 SVGAGI. The V end was cut by 4 bases, the J end by 0 bases, with 14 bases between. This CDR3 spans 16 amino acids. In DNA form, the CDR3 reads TGTGCCAGCAGTTCGTCTTTTTGGAGGAGCACAGATACGCAGTATTTT. Encoded protein: CASSSSFWRSTDTQYF.

This clonotype appeared many times. The chain joins TRBV10-3 to TRBJ2-5; unclear D gene. From germline, CDR1 is ENHRY and CDR2 SYGVKD. There are 14 residues in the CDR3. Trimming took off 4 bases at V and 1 base at J, with 10 bases between the two ends. CDR3 protein: CAISAQSPQETQYF. The CDR3 DNA follows: TGTGCCATCAGTGCCCAGTCCCCCCAAGAGACCCAGTACTTC.